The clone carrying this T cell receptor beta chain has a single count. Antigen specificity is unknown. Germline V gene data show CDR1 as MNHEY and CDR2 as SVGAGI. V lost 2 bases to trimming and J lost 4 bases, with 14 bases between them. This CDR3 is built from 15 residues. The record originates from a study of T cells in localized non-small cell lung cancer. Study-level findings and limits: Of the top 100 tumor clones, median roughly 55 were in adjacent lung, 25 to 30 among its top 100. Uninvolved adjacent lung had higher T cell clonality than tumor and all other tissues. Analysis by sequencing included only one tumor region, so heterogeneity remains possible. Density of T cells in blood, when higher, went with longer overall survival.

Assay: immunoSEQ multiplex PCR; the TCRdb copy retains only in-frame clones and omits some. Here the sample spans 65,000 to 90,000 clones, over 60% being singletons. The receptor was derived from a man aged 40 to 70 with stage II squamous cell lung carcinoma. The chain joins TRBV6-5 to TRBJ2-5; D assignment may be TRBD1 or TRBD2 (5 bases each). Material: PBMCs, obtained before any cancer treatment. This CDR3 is CASSYLNRDRETQYF. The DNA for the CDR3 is TGTGCCAGCAGTTACCTTAACCGGGACCGAGAGACCCAGTACTTC.